A selection of T cell receptor beta chains follows, all from one sample in a study of CD8 T cells in Susac syndrome. One entry per CDR3 protein results from TCRdb running MiXCR on the immunoSEQ multiplex PCR reads. Here the sample spans 100,000 to 150,000 distinct CDR3 sequences, around 75% being singletons. Sequencing input: CD8+ T cells from PBMCs. The receptors originated from a human donor with multiple sclerosis. The CDR3 runs from the conserved cysteine through the conserved F or W. D genes are given only for firm matches. Clone size appears in some rows only: once, few, many, or a class for an expanded clone.

>TRBJ2-1|TRBD2|NA|TRBV5-8
CASSYGLAGTDEQFF
TGTGCCAGCAGCTACGGACTAGCGGGGACGGATGAGCAGTTCTTC
>TRBJ2-1|NA|NA|TRBV19
CASSIQGPGDNEQFF
TGTGCCAGTAGTATCCAGGGACCCGGGGACAATGAGCAGTTCTTC
>TRBJ2-1|NA|NA|TRBV6-2/TRBV6-3
CASSKTGTSNEQFF
TGTGCCAGCAGTAAGACCGGGACAAGTAATGAGCAGTTCTTC
>TRBJ2-3|NA|NA|TRBV18
CASSQQPTGSEGDTQYF
TGTGCCAGCTCACAGCAACCGACAGGATCCGAGGGAGATACGCAGTATTTT
>TRBJ1-2|NA|NA|TRBV29-1
CSVGGDGNYGYTF
TGCAGCGTTGGGGGGGACGGGAACTATGGCTACACCTTC
>TRBJ1-1|NA|NA|TRBV6-2/TRBV6-3
CASSYLATEAFF
TGTGCCAGCAGTTACCTAGCCACTGAAGCTTTCTTT
>TRBJ2-5|NA|few|TRBV6-5
CASSYSTLGGETQYF
TGTGCCAGCAGTTACTCTACTCTTGGTGGGGAGACCCAGTACTTC
>TRBJ1-2|NA|NA|TRBV2
CASSALGPSRDGVYGYTF
TGTGCCAGCAGCGCTCTTGGGCCCTCCCGGGACGGAGTGTATGGCTACACCTTC
>TRBJ2-1|NA|NA|TRBV12-3/TRBV12-4
CASSFGTNEQFF
TGTGCCAGCAGTTTTGGTACGAATGAGCAGTTCTTC
>TRBJ1-1|NA|NA|TRBV12-3/TRBV12-4
CASSSHNGPDGETEAFF
TGTGCCAGCAGCTCACATAACGGTCCCGATGGTGAGACTGAAGCTTTCTTT
>TRBJ2-7|TRBD1|few|TRBV5-1
CASSLLTGRDYEQYF
TGCGCCAGCAGCCTCTTGACAGGGAGAGATTACGAGCAGTACTTC
>TRBJ1-1|NA|NA|TRBV19
CASRRGNTEAFF
TGTGCCAGTAGGCGGGGGAACACTGAAGCTTTCTTT
>TRBJ2-1|TRBD2|once|TRBV20-1
CSVFGRDYNEQFF
TGCAGTGTCTTTGGGAGGGATTACAATGAGCAGTTCTTC
>TRBJ2-3|NA|NA|TRBV9
CASSDFTGPTTQYF
TGTGCCAGCAGCGATTTCACAGGGCCCACTACGCAGTATTTT
>TRBJ2-7|NA|NA|TRBV6-1
CASSFAGTHSSYEQYF
TGTGCCAGCAGCTTCGCCGGGACGCACAGCTCCTACGAGCAGTACTTC
>TRBJ1-1|NA|once|TRBV12-3/TRBV12-4
CASSPSGGRTEAFF
TGTGCCAGCAGTCCCTCGGGAGGGAGAACTGAAGCTTTCTTT
>TRBJ2-1|NA|NA|TRBV5-1
CASSLRQADNEQFF
TGCGCCAGCAGCTTGAGGCAGGCCGACAATGAGCAGTTCTTC
>TRBJ2-1|TRBD2|NA|TRBV19
CASRLAGDDEQFF
TGTGCCAGTCGACTAGCGGGAGACGATGAGCAGTTCTTC
>TRBJ2-2|TRBD2|NA|TRBV2
CASSGFTSGSSAGELFF
TGTGCCAGCAGTGGCTTCACTAGCGGGAGTAGCGCCGGGGAGCTGTTTTTT
>TRBJ1-1|NA|NA|TRBV25-1
CASSVLGAGTEAFF
TGTGCCAGCAGTGTTCTGGGCGCGGGCACTGAAGCTTTCTTT
>TRBJ1-4|TRBD1|NA|TRBV23-1
CASSRGQGVNEKLFF
TGCGCCAGCAGTCGGGGACAGGGGGTGAATGAAAAACTGTTTTTT
>TRBJ2-4|NA|NA|TRBV6-5
CASMDRLAKNIQYF
TGTGCCAGCATGGACAGACTAGCCAAAAACATTCAGTACTTC
>TRBJ1-1|NA|NA|TRBV19
CASSIRREHTEAFF
TGTGCCAGTAGTATTCGGAGGGAACACACTGAAGCTTTCTTT
>TRBJ1-5|TRBD1|few|TRBV24-1
CAVTTGDGQPQHF
TGTGCCGTTACGACAGGGGACGGCCAGCCCCAGCATTTT
>TRBJ2-1|NA|NA|TRBV27
CASSLERFNEQFF
TGTGCCAGCAGTTTAGAGAGATTCAATGAGCAGTTCTTC
>TRBJ2-5|TRBD1|NA|TRBV5-6
CASSPEGGGTETQYF
TGTGCCAGCAGCCCGGAAGGGGGCGGCACCGAGACCCAGTACTTC
>TRBJ1-5|NA|NA|TRBV7-9
CASSSSMHSRYSNQPQHF
TGTGCCAGCAGCTCATCTATGCACAGCCGATATAGCAATCAGCCCCAGCATTTT
>TRBJ1-1|NA|NA|TRBV19
CASMGGRDTRNTEAFF
TGTGCCAGTATGGGGGGTAGGGACACCCGAAACACTGAAGCTTTCTTT
>TRBJ1-1|NA|once|TRBV27
CASSLLLRMNTEAFF
TGTGCCAGCAGTTTATTACTACGGATGAACACTGAAGCTTTCTTT
>TRBJ1-2|TRBD1|NA|TRBV7-8
CASSPRTGNGYTF
TGTGCCAGCAGCCCAAGGACAGGGAACGGCTACACCTTC
>TRBJ2-1|TRBD1|NA|TRBV9
CASSVDGDRDDEQFF
TGTGCCAGCAGCGTAGACGGGGACAGGGACGATGAGCAGTTCTTC
>TRBJ2-1|NA|NA|TRBV10-3
CAISDPGSSNEQFF
TGTGCCATCAGTGACCCAGGATCCTCCAATGAGCAGTTCTTC
>TRBJ2-3|NA|NA|TRBV15
CATRGSFTDTQYF
TGTGCCACCAGGGGCAGCTTCACAGATACGCAGTATTTT
>TRBJ1-2|NA|NA|TRBV7-9
CASSLATLDFFYTF
TGTGCCAGCAGCTTAGCAACTTTAGACTTTTTCTACACCTTC
>TRBJ2-3|NA|NA|TRBV29-1
CSVEGGEGVRTDTQYF
TGCAGCGTTGAAGGTGGCGAGGGTGTAAGGACAGATACGCAGTATTTT
>TRBJ2-2|TRBD2|once|TRBV27
CASSPLGGLAGVVGELFF
TGTGCCAGCAGTCCCCTGGGCGGGCTAGCGGGGGTAGTCGGGGAGCTGTTTTTT
>TRBJ1-5|TRBD1|NA|TRBV27
CASSPLTGEGPQHF
TGTGCCTCCAGCCCCCTTACAGGGGAAGGGCCCCAGCATTTT
>TRBJ1-2|NA|NA|TRBV6-5
CASSRDIGYGYTF
TGTGCCAGCAGTAGAGACATAGGCTATGGCTACACCTTC
>TRBJ2-1|NA|NA|TRBV7-6
CASSLDWSGLGEQFF
TGTGCCAGCAGCTTAGATTGGTCAGGCCTCGGTGAGCAGTTCTTC
>TRBJ2-7|NA|NA|TRBV2
CASSPTAYYEQYF
TGTGCCAGCAGTCCGACAGCCTACTACGAGCAGTACTTC
>TRBJ1-2|TRBD1|NA|TRBV28
CASSRQGADYGYTF
TGTGCCAGCAGCCGACAGGGGGCCGATTATGGCTACACCTTC
>TRBJ2-1|TRBD2|few|TRBV12-3/TRBV12-4
CASSTPLGGGGYEQFF
TGTGCCAGCAGCACCCCTCTTGGCGGGGGGGGGTATGAGCAGTTCTTC
>TRBJ2-4|TRBD2|NA|TRBV19
CASSPGTSAQNIQYF
TGTGCCAGTAGTCCTGGGACTAGCGCCCAAAACATTCAGTACTTC
>TRBJ1-2|NA|NA|TRBV19
CASSTLSREFYTF
TGTGCCAGTAGTACCTTGTCGAGGGAGTTCTACACCTTC
>TRBJ2-1|NA|NA|TRBV4-3
CASSQDSSSYNEQFF
TGCGCCAGCAGCCAAGACAGTAGCTCCTACAATGAGCAGTTCTTC
>TRBJ2-3|TRBD1|NA|TRBV19
CASSIPDRGRGDTQYF
TGTGCCAGTAGTATCCCGGACAGGGGGCGCGGGGATACGCAGTATTTT
>TRBJ2-3|TRBD2|NA|TRBV10-1
CASSFGLVTDTQYF
TGCGCCAGCAGCTTCGGACTAGTTACAGATACGCAGTATTTT
>TRBJ2-7|NA|NA|TRBV11-2
CASSFDSPYEQYF
TGTGCCAGCAGCTTCGACAGCCCCTACGAGCAGTACTTC
>TRBJ1-5|NA|NA|TRBV7-9
CASSSNDWGGNDQPQHF
TGTGCCAGCAGCTCCAACGATTGGGGCGGGAACGATCAGCCCCAGCATTTT
>TRBJ2-1|NA|NA|TRBV13
CASSLGSGRFEQFF
TGTGCCAGCAGCTTAGGGTCAGGGAGATTTGAGCAGTTCTTC
>TRBJ2-5|NA|NA|TRBV6-5
CASSYGENQETQYF
TGTGCCAGCAGTTACGGGGAAAACCAAGAGACCCAGTACTTC
>TRBJ1-1|TRBD1|NA|TRBV2
CASSDSTGVAEAFF
TGTGCCAGCAGTGATTCGACAGGGGTCGCTGAAGCTTTCTTT
>TRBJ1-2|TRBD1|NA|TRBV20-1
CSVVQTGDDYGYTF
TGCAGTGTTGTTCAGACAGGGGACGACTATGGCTACACCTTC
>TRBJ2-5|NA|NA|TRBV28
CASSSPTLAERPQETQYF
TGTGCCAGCAGTTCACCCACTCTCGCTGAGCGACCCCAAGAGACCCAGTACTTC
>TRBJ1-1|NA|NA|TRBV23-1
CASSRYPPLYTEAFF
TGCGCCAGCAGTCGATACCCACCCCTTTACACTGAAGCTTTCTTT
>TRBJ1-2|NA|NA|TRBV6-1
CASSEDRGAGYGYTF
TGTGCCAGCAGTGAAGACCGGGGCGCCGGCTATGGCTACACCTTC
>TRBJ2-4|NA|NA|TRBV6-1
CASSELHWDQNIQYF
TGTGCCAGCAGTGAACTTCACTGGGACCAAAACATTCAGTACTTC